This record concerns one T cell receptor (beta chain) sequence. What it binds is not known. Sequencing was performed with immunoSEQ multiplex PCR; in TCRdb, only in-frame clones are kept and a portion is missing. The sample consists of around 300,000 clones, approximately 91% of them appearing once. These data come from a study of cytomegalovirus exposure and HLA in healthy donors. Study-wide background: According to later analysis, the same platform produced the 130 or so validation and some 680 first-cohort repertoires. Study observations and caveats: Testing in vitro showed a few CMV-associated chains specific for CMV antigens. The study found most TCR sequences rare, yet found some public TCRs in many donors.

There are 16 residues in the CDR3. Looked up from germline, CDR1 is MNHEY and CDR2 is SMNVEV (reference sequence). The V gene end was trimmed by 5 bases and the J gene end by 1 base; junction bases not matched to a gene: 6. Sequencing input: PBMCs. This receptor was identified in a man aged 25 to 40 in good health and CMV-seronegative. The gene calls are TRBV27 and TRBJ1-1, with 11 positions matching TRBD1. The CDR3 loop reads CASSPRTGGGNTEAFF. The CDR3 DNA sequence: TGTGCCAGCAGTCCCAGGACAGGGGGCGGGAACACTGAAGCTTTCTTT.